The entry that follows covers one TCR beta chain sequence. Its antigen is still unknown. Germline CDR1 LGHNA, CDR2 YNFKEQ. V gave up 1 base and J gave up 0 bases, with 7 bases separating them. The CDR3 totals 14 residues. Survey-depth immunoSEQ sequencing covered TCR beta CDR3 regions. Here immunoSEQ multiplex PCR was the method, and the copy in TCRdb shows in-frame clones only, minus some. The table records fewer than 7,000 clones, around three fifths of them present only once. This record comes from a study of CD8 T cell repertoires and HIV-1 epitope variants. Study summary: 1M T cells were kept uncultured as a baseline.

Broader study findings: Nine antigen-specific TCR beta clonotypes were found; more than five seemed cross-reactive to variants.

The chain has TRBV4-2 and TRBJ2-7; D is perhaps TRBD1 (5 bases). Sequencing input: cultured CD8+ T cells derived from PBMCs. The source of this sequence is a male donor with HIV. The CDR3 reads CASSQGQGSYEQYF. The CDR3 DNA follows: TGTGCCAGCAGCCAAGGGCAGGGCTCCTACGAGCAGTACTTC.